Here is one TCR beta chain with its context. The antigen is undetermined. CDR1 and CDR2 from the germline V gene are SGHRS and YFSETQ. V lost 7 bases, J lost 3 bases, and 6 bases stayed unmatched. The CDR3 is 14 amino acids. This table comes from immunoSEQ multiplex PCR, and its TCRdb copy is limited to in-frame clones, with some not included. The sample has fewer than 40,000 clones; about 81% are singletons. The source of the sample is a study of T cells in narcolepsy. Findings of the study overall: HCRT-specific and TRIB2-specific autoreactive clonotypes appeared among same-patient CSF and blood CD4+ clonotypes.

Sequencing was carried out using CD45RA- memory CD4+ T cells from PBMCs. The receptor's source is a human donor with narcolepsy. The chain employs TRBV5-1 and TRBJ2-3, with 9 positions matching TRBD1. CDR3 sequence (DNA): TGCGCCAGCTACCGGGACAGGGTGACAGATACGCAGTATTTT. Its protein product is CASYRDRVTDTQYF.